This passage covers 8 T cell receptor beta chains from one sample sequenced in a study of T cells in Graves' hyperthyroidism and ophthalmopathy. TCR beta CDR3 regions were amplified from RNA transcripts. The HTBI primer set was used in a first-round RT-PCR of the TCR CDR3. TCRdb reanalysed the multiplex PCR reads using MiXCR and keeps one entry per CDR3 protein. This table holds 490,000 or so distinct CDR3 sequences, 40% to 50% found once. The specimen sequenced was peripheral blood or thyroid tissue (not recorded which). These receptors all stem from an adult woman with Graves' disease, either hyperthyroidism or ophthalmopathy (not recorded which).

There are many counts of this clonotype. The V and J genes are TRBV7-9 and TRBJ1-6; D unresolved. Germline lookup yields CDR1 SEHNR and CDR2 FQNEAQ (reference sequence). The CDR3 loop spans 13 amino acids. V lost 5 bases, J lost 9 bases, and 11 bases lay in between. CDR3: CASSTDGPSPLHF. The CDR3 DNA reads TGTGCCAGCAGCACAGACGGCCCTTCACCCCTCCACTTT.

The sample holds many counts of this clonotype. The chain links TRBV24-1 to TRBJ2-2; TRBD1 aligns across 9 bases. Germline V gives CDR1 KGHDR, CDR2 SFDVKD. This CDR3 is 16 amino acids long. The junction had 5 bases not matched to a gene; V was cut back by 3 bases and J by 4 bases. This CDR3 reads CATSDPGQGLTGELFF. DNA of the CDR3: TGTGCCACCAGTGATCCGGGACAGGGTCTCACCGGGGAGCTGTTTTTT.

This clonotype came up a few times. This chain connects TRBV28 to TRBJ2-5; 9 positions match TRBD1. Trimming at V came to 5 bases and at J to 7 bases, leaving 11 bases not matched to a gene. The CDR3 is 15 amino acids. The germline V gene encodes CDR1 MDHEN and CDR2 SYDVKM. The CDR3: CASSPLGQGRGTQYF. The CDR3 DNA follows: TGTGCCAGCAGTCCATTGGGACAGGGAAGAGGGACCCAGTACTTC.

The V gene is TRBV7-8, the J gene TRBJ2-7; perhaps TRBD1 as D (5 bases). Germline V gene lookup returns CDR1 SGHVS and CDR2 FQNEAQ. The CDR3 is 13 amino acids. Trimming removed 6 bases from V and 3 bases from J, with 12 bases in between. CDR3 protein: CASSDPDSYEQYF. The DNA of the CDR3 is TGTGCCAGCAGTGACCCCGACAGCTACGAGCAGTACTTC.

As regards this clonotype: One end of the junction fails to match germline, which may point to a read error. This chain links TRBV5-5 with TRBJ2-7; 7 nucleotides match TRBD1. CDR1 is SGHKS, CDR2 YYEKEE, per germline (reference sequence). This CDR3 contains 13 residues. As DNA, the CDR3 is TGCGCCAGCAGCTTGGCCGACAGGGACGAGCAGTACTTC. Residues: CASSLADRDEQYF. Combining the CDR3 with reference TRBV5-5 and TRBJ2-7 gives the whole variable domain DAGVTQSPTHLIKTRGQQVTLRCSPISGHKSVSWYQQVLGQGPQFIFQYYEKEERGRGNFPDRFSARQFPNYSSELNVNALLLGDSALYLCASSLADRDEQYFGPGTRLTVT.

This chain uses TRBV2 with TRBJ1-5, with TRBD1 matching 8 bases. Losses at the gene ends were 5 bases for V and 8 bases for J; bases not matched to a gene: 5. Per germline, CDR1 SNHLY and CDR2 FYNNEI. The CDR3 extends over 13 amino acids. As DNA, the CDR3 is TGTGCCAGCAGTCGGACAGGGTCTGAGCCCCAGCATTTT. Its protein is CASSRTGSEPQHF.

The rearrangement links TRBV7-9 to TRBJ2-7; TRBD2 aligns across 10 bases. Germline V gene data show CDR1 as SEHNR and CDR2 as FQNEAQ (reference sequence). V shed 4 bases, J shed 4 bases, and the junction held 10 bases outside the gene matches. CDR3 size: 16 residues. For the CDR3, the DNA is TGTGCCAGCAGCTACAGCCTAGCGGGAGAAAAGTACGAGCAGTACTTC. Protein product: CASSYSLAGEKYEQYF.

This clonotype has a single count. One junction end does not reproduce the germline sequence, and a read error may be involved. The V call is TRBV20-1, the J call TRBJ2-5; 8 bases are a match to TRBD1. The CDR3 has 11 residues. Germline CDR1 and CDR2: DFQATT and SNEGSKA (reference sequence). CDR3 region: CSAGQGRAADF. The CDR3 DNA follows: TGCAGTGCTGGACAGGGCCGGGCAGCTGACTTC.